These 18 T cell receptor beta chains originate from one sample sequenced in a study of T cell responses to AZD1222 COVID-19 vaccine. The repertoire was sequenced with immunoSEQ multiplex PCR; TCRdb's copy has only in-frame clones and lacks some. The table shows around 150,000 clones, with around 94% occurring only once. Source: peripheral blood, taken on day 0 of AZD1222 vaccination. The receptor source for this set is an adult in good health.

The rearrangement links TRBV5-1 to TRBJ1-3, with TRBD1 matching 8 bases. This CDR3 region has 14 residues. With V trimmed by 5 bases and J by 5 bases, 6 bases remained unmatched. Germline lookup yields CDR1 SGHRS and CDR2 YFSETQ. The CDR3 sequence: CASRSGQGRNTIYF. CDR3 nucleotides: TGCGCCAGCAGATCTGGACAGGGCAGAAACACCATATATTTT. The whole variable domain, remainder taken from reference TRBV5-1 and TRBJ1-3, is KAGVTQTPRYLIKTRGQQVTLSCSPISGHRSVSWYQQTPGQGLQFLFEYFSETQRNKGNFPGRFSGRQFSNSRSEMNVSTLELGDSALYLCASRSGQGRNTIYFGEGSWLTVV.

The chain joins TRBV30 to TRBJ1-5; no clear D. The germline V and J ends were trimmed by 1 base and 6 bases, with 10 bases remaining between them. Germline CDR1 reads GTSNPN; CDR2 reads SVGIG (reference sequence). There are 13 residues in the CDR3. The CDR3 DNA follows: TGTGCCTGGAGTGACGGAGGAGGTCAGCCCCAGCATTTT. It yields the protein CAWSDGGGQPQHF.

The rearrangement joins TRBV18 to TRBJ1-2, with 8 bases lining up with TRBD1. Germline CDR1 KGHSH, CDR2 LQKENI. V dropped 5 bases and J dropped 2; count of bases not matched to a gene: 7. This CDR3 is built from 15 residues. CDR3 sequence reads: CASSFGTGENYGYTF. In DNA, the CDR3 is TGTGCCAGCTCATTCGGGACAGGAGAGAACTATGGCTACACCTTC.

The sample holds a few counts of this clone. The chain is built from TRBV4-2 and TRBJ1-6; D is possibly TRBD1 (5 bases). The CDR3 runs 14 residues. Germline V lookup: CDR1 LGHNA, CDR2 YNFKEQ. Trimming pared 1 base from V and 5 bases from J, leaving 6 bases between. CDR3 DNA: TGTGCCAGCAGCCAAGGAGGGGATAATTCACCCCTCCACTTT. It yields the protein CASSQGGDNSPLHF.

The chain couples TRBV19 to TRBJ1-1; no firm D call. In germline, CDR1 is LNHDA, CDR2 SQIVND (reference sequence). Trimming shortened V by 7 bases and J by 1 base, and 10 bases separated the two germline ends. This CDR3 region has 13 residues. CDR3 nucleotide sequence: TGTGCCAGTACTTTCACGCCGAACACTGAAGCTTTCTTT. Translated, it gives CASTFTPNTEAFF.

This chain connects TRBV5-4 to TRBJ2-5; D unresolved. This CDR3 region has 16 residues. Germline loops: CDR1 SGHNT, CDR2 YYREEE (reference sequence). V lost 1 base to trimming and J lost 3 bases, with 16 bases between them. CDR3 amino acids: CASSLHGRRSEETQYF. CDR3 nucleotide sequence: TGTGCCAGCAGCTTGCATGGGCGGCGATCGGAAGAGACCCAGTACTTC.

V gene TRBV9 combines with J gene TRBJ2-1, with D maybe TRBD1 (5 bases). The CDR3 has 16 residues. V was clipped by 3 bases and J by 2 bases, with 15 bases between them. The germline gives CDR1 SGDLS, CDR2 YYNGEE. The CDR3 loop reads CASSGLAGLTYNEQFF. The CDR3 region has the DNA TGTGCCAGCAGCGGCCTCGCAGGGCTTACCTACAATGAGCAGTTCTTC. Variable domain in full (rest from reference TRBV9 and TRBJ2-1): DSGVTQTPKHLITATGQRVTLRCSPRSGDLSVYWYQQSLDQGLQFLIQYYNGEERAKGNILERFSAQQFPDLHSELNLSSLELGDSALYFCASSGLAGLTYNEQFFGPGTRLTVL.

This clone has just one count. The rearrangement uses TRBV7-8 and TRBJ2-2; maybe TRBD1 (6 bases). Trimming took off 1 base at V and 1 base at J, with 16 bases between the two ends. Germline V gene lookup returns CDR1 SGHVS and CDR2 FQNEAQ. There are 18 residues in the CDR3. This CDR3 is CASSLGRTALRNTGELFF. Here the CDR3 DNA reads TGTGCCAGCAGCTTAGGAAGGACAGCCCTTAGGAACACCGGGGAGCTGTTTTTT.

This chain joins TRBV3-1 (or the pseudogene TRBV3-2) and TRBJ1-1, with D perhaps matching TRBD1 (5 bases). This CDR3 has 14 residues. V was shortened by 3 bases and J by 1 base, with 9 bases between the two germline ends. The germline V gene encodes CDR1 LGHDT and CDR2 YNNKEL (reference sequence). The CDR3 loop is CASSQNGANTEAFF. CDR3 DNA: TGTGCCAGCAGCCAGAATGGGGCGAACACTGAAGCTTTCTTT.

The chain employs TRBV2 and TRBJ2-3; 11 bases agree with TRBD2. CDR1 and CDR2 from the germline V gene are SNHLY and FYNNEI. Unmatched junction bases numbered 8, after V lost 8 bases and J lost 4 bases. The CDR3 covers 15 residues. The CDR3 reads CASGFSGRAADTQYF. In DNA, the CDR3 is TGTGCCAGCGGATTTAGCGGGAGGGCCGCAGATACGCAGTATTTT.

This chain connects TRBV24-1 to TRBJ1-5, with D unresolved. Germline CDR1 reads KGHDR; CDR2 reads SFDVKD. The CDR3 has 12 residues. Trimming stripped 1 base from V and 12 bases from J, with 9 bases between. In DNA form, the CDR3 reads TGTGCCACCAGTGATTTAAGAGGGCTCCAGCATTTT. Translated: CATSDLRGLQHF.

The CDR3 region has the DNA TGTGCCAGCAGCTCACAGGGGGCAACTAATGAAAAACTGTTTTTT. Translation: CASSSQGATNEKLFF. J is TRBJ1-4 and V is TRBV7-9; 8 nucleotides line up with TRBD1. Germline V gene sequence: CDR1 SEHNR, CDR2 FQNEAQ (reference sequence). This CDR3 has 15 amino acids. With V trimmed by 4 bases and J by 0 bases, 1 base remained unmatched.

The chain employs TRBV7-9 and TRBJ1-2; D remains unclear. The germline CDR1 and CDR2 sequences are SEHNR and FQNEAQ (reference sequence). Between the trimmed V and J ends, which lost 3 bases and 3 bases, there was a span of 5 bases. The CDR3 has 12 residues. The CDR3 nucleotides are TGTGCCAGCAGCTTGGGAGACTATGGCTACACCTTC. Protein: CASSLGDYGYTF.

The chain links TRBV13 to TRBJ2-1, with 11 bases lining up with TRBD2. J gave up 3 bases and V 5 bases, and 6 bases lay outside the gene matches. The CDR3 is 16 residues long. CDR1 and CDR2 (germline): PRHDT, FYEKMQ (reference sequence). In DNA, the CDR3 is TGTGCCAGCAGCGTCGGGACTAGCGGCATCTACAATGAGCAGTTCTTC. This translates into CASSVGTSGIYNEQFF.

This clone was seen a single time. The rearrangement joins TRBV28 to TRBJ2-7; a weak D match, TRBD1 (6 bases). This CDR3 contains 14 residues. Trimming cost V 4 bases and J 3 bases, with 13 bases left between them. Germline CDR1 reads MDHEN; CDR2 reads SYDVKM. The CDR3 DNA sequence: TGTGCCAGCAGTTCCGGAGACAGGCTCTACGAGCAGTACGTC. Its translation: CASSSGDRLYEQYV.

For the CDR3, the DNA is TGTGCCAGCAGCCAAGGGGACGTTGGTGAGCAGTTCTTC. Encoded protein: CASSQGDVGEQFF. V gene TRBV3-1 (or the pseudogene TRBV3-2) combines with J gene TRBJ2-1; D is perhaps TRBD1 or TRBD2 (5 bases each). This CDR3 has 13 residues. Trimming shortened V by 1 base and J by 9 bases, and 10 bases separated the two germline ends. CDR1 and CDR2 (germline): LGHDT, YNNKEL (reference sequence).

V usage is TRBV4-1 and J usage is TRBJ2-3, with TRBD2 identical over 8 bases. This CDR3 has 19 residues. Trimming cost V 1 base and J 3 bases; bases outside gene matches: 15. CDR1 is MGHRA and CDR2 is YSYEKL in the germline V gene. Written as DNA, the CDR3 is TGCGCCAGCAGCCAAGCATCGTTAGCGGGAATCACTCGGACAGATACGCAGTATTTT. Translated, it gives CASSQASLAGITRTDTQYF.

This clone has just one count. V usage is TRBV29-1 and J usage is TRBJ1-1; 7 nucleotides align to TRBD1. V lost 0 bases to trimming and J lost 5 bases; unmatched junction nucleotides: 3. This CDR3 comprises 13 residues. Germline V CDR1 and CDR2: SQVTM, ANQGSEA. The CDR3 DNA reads TGCAGCGTTGAAGAGCAGGGGGGTACTGAAGCTTTCTTT. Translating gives CSVEEQGGTEAFF.